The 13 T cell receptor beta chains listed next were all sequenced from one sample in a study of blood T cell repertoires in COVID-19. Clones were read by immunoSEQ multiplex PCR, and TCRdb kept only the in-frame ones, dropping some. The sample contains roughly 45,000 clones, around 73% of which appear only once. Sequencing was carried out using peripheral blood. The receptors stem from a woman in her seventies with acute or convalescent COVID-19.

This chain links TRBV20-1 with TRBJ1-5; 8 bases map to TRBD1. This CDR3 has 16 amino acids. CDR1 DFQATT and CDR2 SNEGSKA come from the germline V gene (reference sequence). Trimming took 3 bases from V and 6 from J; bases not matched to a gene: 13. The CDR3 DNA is TGCAGTGCTAGTTCGCGACAGGGGCTTTCCCTTCAGCCCCAGCATTTT. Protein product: CSASSRQGLSLQPQHF.

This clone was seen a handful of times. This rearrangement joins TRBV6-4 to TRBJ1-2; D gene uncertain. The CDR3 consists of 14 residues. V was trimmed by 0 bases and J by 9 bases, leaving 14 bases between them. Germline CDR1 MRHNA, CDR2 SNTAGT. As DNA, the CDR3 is TGTGCCAGCAGTGACTCCTCCCTCGGTCCCCGCTACACCTTC. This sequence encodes CASSDSSLGPRYTF.

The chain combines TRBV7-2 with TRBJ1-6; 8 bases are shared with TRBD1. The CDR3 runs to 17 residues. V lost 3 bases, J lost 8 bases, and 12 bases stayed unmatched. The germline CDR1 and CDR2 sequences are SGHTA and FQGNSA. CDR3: CASSFVSGGQGHSPLHF. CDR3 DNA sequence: TGTGCCAGCAGCTTTGTAAGTGGAGGACAGGGCCATTCACCCCTCCACTTT.

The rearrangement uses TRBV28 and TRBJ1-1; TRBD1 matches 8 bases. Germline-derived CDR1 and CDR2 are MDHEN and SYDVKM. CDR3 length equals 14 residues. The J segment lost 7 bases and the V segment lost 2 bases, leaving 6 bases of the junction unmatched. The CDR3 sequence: CASSLNRGADEAFF. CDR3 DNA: TGTGCCAGCAGTTTAAACAGGGGGGCAGATGAAGCTTTCTTT.

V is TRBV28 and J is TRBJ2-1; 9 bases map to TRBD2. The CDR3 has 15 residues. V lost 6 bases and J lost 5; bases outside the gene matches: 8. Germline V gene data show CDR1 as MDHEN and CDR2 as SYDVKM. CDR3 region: CASSPLAGRNNEQFF. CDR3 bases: TGTGCCAGCAGCCCCCTAGCGGGGAGAAACAATGAGCAGTTCTTC.

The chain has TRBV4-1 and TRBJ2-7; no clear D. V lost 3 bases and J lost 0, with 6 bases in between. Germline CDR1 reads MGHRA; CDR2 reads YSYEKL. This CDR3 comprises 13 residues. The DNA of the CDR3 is TGCGCCAGCAGCCAGCGCGACTCCTACGAGCAGTACTTC. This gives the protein CASSQRDSYEQYF.

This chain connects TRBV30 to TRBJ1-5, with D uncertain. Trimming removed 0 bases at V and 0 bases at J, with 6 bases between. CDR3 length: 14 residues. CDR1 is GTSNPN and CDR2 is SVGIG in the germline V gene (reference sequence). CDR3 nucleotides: TGTGCCTGGAGTGTACTCCTTAGCAATCAGCCCCAGCATTTT. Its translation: CAWSVLLSNQPQHF.

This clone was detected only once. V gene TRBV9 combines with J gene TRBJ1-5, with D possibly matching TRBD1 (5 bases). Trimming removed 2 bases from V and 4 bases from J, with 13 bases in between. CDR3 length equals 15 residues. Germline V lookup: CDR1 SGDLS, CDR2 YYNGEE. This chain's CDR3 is CASSVDTNSNQPQHF. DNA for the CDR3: TGTGCCAGCAGCGTGGACACAAATAGTAATCAGCCCCAGCATTTT.

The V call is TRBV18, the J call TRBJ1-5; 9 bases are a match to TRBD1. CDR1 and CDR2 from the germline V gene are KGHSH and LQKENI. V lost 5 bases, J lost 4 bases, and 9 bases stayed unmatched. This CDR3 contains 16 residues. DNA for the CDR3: TGTGCCAGCTCAGCTATGGGACAGGGAAAGAATCAGCCCCAGCATTTT. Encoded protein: CASSAMGQGKNQPQHF.

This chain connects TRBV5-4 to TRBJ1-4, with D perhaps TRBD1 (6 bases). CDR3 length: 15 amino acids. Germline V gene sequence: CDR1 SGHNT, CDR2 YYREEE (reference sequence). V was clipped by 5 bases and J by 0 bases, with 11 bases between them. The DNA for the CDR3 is TGTGCCAGCAGGAGTGGACAGACAACTAATGAAAAACTGTTTTTT. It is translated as CASRSGQTTNEKLFF.

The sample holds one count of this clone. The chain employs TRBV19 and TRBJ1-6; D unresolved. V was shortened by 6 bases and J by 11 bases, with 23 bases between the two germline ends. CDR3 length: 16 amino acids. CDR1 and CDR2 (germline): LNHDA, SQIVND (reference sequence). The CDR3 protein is CASSLGEAGSSTPLHF. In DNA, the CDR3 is TGTGCCAGTAGCCTCGGGGAGGCGGGGAGTTCGACACCCCTCCACTTT.

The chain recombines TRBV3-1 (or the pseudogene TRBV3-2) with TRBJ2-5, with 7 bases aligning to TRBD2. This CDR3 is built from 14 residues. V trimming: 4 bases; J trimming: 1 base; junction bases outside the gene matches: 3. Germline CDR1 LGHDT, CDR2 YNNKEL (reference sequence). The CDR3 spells CASSPTSVQETQYF. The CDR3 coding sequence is TGTGCCAGCAGCCCTACTAGCGTCCAAGAGACCCAGTACTTC.

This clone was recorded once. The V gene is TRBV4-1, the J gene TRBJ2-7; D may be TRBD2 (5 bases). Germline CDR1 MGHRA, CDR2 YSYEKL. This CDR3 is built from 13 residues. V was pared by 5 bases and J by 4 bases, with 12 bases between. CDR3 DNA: TGCGCCAGCAGCTACTCCGGGGAGTACGAGCAGTACTTC. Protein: CASSYSGEYEQYF.